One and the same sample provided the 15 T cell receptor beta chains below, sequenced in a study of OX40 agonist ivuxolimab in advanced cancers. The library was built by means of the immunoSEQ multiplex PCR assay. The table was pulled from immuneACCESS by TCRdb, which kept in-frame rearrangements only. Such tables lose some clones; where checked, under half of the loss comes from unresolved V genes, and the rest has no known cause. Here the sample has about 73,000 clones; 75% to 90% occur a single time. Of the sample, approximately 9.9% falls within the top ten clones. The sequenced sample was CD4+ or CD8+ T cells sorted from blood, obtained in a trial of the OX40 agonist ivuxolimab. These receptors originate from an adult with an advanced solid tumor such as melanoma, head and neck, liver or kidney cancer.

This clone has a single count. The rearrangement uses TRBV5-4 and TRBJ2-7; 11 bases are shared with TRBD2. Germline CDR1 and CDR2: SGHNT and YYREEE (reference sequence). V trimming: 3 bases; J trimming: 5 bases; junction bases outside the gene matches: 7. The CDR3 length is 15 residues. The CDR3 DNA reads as TGTGCCAGCAGCTCGTTAGCGGGAGGGACCCACGAGCAGTACTTC. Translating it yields CASSSLAGGTHEQYF.

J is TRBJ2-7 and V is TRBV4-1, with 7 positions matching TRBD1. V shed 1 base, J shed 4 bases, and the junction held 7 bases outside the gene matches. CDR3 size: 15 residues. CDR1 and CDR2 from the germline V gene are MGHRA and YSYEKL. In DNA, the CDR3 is TGCGCCAGCAGCCAAGCCGAGGACAGGCGATACGAGCAGTACTTC. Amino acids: CASSQAEDRRYEQYF.

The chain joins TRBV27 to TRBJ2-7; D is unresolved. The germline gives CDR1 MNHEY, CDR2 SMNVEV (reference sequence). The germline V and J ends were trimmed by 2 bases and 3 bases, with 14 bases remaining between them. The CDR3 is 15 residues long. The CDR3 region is CASSLMASTFYEQYF. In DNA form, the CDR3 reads TGTGCCAGCAGTTTAATGGCCAGCACCTTCTACGAGCAGTACTTC.

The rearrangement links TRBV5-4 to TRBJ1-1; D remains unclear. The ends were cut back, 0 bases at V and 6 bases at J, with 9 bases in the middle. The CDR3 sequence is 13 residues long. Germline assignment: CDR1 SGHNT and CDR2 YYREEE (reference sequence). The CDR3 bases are TGTGCCAGCAGCTTGGAACTGAAAGCTGAAGCTTTCTTT. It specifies CASSLELKAEAFF.

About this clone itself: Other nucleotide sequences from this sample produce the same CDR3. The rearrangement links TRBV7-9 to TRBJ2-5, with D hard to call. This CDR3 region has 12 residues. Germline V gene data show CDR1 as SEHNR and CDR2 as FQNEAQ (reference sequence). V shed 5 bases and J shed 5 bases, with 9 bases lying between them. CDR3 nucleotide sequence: TGTGCCAGCAGCCGGCCCCGGGAGACCCAGTACTTC. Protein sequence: CASSRPRETQYF.

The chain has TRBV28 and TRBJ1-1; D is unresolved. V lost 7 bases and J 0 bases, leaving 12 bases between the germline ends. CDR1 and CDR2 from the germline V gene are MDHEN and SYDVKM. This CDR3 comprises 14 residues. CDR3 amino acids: CASTPSVVNTEAFF. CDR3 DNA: TGTGCCAGCACCCCGTCCGTGGTGAACACTGAAGCTTTCTTT.

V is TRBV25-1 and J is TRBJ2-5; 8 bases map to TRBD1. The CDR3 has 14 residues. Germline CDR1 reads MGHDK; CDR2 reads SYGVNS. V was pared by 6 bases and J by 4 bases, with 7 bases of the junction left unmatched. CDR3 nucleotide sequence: TGTGCCAGCAGCGGCAGGGGGCAACTAGAGACCCAGTACTTC. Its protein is CASSGRGQLETQYF.

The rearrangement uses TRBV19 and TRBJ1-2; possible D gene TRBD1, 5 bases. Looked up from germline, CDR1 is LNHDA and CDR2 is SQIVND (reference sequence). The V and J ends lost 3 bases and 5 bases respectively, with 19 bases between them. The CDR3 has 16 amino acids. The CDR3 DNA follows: TGTGCCAGTAGTATGATGTTTCGGGGGGTGGTTTATGGCTACACCTTC. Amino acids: CASSMMFRGVVYGYTF. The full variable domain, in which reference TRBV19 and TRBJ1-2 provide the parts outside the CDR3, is DGGITQSPKYLFRKEGQNVTLSCEQNLNHDAMYWYRQDPGQGLRLIYYSQIVNDFQKGDIAEGYSVSREKKESFPLTVTSAQKNPTAFYLCASSMMFRGVVYGYTFGSGTRLTVV.

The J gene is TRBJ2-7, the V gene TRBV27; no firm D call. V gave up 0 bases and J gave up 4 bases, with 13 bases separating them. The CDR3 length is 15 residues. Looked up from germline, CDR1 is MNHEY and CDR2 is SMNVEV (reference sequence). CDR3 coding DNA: TGTGCCAGCAGTTTATCTGGGTGGCCGGGTTACGAGCAGTACTTC. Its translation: CASSLSGWPGYEQYF.

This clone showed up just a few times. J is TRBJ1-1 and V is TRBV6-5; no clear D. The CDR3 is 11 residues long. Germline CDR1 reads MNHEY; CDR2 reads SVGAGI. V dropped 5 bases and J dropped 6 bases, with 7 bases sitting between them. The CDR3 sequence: CASSRGPEAFF. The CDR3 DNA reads TGTGCCAGCAGTCGGGGTCCTGAAGCTTTCTTT.

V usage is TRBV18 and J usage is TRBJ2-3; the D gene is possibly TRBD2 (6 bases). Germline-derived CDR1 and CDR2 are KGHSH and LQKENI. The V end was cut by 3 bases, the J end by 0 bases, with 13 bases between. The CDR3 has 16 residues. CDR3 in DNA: TGTGCCAGCTCACCCCCCTACGGGACTAGCACAGATACGCAGTATTTT. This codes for CASSPPYGTSTDTQYF.

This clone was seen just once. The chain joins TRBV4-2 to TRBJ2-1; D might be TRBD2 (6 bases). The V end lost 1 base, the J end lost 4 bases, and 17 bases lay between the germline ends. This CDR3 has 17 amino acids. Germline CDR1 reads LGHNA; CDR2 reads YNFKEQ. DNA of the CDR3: TGTGCCAGCAGCCAAGCGGTAGCGGCCAAAAGGTACAATGAGCAGTTCTTC. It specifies CASSQAVAAKRYNEQFF.

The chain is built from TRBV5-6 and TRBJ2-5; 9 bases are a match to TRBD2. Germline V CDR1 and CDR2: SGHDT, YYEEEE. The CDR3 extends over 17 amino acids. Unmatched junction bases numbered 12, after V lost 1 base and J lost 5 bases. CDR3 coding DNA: TGTGCCAGCAGCTTGAGTTCGGCTAGCGGGATCACGGAGACCCAGTACTTC. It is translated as CASSLSSASGITETQYF.

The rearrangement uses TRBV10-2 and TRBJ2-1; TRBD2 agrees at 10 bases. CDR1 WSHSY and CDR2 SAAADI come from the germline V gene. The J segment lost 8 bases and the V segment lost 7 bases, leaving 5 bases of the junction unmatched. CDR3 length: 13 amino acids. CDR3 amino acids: CASMPSGGDEQFF. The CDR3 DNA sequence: TGCGCCAGCATGCCTAGCGGGGGCGATGAGCAGTTCTTC.

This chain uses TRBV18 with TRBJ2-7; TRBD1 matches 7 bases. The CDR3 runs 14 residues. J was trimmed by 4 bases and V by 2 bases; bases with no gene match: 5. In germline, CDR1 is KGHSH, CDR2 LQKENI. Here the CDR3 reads CASSPEQGMYEQYF. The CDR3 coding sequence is TGTGCCAGCTCACCAGAACAGGGGATGTACGAGCAGTACTTC.